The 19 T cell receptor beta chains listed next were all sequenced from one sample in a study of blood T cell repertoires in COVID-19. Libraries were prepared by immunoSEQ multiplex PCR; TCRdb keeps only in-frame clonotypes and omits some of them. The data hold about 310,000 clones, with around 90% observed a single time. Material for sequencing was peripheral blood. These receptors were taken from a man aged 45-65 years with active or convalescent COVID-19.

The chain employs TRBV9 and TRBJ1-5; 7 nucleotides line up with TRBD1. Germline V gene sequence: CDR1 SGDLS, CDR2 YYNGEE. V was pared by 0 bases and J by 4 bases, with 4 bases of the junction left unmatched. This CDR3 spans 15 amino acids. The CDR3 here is CASSVGGGRNQPQHF. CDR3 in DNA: TGTGCCAGCAGCGTAGGAGGGGGCAGGAATCAGCCCCAGCATTTT.

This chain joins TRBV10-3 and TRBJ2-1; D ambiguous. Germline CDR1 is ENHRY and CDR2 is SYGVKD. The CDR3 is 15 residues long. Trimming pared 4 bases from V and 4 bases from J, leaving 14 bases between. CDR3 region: CAISAHPNSYNEQFF. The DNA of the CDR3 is TGTGCCATCAGTGCCCACCCCAACTCGTACAATGAGCAGTTCTTC.

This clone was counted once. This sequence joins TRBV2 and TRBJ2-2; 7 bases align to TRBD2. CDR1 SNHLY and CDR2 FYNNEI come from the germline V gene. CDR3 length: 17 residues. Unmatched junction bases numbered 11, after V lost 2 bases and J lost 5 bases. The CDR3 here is CASSEWPRGRSTGELFF. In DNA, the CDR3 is TGTGCCAGCAGTGAATGGCCGCGCGGGAGATCAACCGGGGAGCTGTTTTTT. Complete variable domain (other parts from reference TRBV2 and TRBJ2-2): EPEVTQTPSHQVTQMGQEVILRCVPISNHLYFYWYRQILGQKVEFLVSFYNNEISEKSEIFDDQFSVERPDGSNFTLKIRSTKLEDSAMYFCASSEWPRGRSTGELFFGEGSRLTVL.

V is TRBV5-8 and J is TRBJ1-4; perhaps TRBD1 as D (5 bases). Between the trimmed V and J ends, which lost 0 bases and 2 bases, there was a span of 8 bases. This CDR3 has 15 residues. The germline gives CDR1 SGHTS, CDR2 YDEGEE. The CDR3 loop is CASSLGGATNEKLFF. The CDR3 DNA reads TGTGCCAGCAGCTTGGGTGGGGCGACTAATGAAAAACTGTTTTTT.

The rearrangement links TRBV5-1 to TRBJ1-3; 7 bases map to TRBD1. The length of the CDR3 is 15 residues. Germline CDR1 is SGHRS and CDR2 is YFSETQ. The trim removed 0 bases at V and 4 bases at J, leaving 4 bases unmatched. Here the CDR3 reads CASSLGQGVGNTIYF. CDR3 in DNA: TGCGCCAGCAGCTTGGGACAGGGTGTAGGAAACACCATATATTTT.

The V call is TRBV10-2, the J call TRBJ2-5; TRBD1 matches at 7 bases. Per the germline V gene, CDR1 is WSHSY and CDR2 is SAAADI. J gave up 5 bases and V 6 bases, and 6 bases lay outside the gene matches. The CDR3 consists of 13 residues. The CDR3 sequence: CASREGGPETQYF. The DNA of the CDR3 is TGCGCCAGCAGGGAAGGGGGCCCTGAGACCCAGTACTTC.

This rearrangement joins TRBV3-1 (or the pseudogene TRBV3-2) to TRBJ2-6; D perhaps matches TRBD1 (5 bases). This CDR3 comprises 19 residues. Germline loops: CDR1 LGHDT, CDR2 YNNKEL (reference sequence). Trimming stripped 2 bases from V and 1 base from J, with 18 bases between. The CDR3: CASSQSEWGPYSGANVLTF. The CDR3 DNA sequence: TGTGCCAGCAGCCAATCAGAGTGGGGCCCATATTCTGGGGCCAACGTCCTGACTTTC.

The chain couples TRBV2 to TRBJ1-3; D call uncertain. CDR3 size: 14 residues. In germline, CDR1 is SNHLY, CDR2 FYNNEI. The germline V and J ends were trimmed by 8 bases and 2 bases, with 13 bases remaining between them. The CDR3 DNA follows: TGTGCCAGCGGGCCCGCAGTTCCTGGAAACACCATATATTTT. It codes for CASGPAVPGNTIYF.

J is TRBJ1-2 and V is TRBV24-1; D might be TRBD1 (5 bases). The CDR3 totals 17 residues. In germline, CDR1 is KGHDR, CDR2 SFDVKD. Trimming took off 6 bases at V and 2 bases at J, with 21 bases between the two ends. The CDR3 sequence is CATSHLGGDAGNYGYTF. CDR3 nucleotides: TGTGCCACCAGTCACTTAGGCGGGGACGCAGGCAACTATGGCTACACCTTC.

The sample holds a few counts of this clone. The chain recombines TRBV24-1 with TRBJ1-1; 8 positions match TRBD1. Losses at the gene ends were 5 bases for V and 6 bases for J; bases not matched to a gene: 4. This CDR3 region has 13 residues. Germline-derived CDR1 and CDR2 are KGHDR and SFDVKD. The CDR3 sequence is CATSARTGSEAFF. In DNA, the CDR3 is TGTGCCACCAGTGCAAGGACAGGGTCTGAAGCTTTCTTT.

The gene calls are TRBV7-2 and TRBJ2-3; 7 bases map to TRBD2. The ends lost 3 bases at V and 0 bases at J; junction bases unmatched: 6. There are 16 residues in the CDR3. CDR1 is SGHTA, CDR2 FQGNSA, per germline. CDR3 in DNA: TGTGCCAGCAGCTTTACGGGGGGAACTAGCACAGATACGCAGTATTTT. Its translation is CASSFTGGTSTDTQYF.

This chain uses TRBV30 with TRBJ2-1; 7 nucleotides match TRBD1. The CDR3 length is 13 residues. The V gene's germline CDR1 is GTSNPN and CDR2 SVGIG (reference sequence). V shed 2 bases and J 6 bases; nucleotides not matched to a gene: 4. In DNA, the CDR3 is TGTGCCTGGAGTCCGGACAGGCCCAATGAGCAGTTCTTC. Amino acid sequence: CAWSPDRPNEQFF.

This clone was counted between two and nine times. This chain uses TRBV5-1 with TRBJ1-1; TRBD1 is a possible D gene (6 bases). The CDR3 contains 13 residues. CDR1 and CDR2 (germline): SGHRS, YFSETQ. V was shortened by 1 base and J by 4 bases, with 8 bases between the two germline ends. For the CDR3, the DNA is TGCGCCAGCAGCTTGCGAGGGGGCACTGAAGCTTTCTTT. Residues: CASSLRGGTEAFF.

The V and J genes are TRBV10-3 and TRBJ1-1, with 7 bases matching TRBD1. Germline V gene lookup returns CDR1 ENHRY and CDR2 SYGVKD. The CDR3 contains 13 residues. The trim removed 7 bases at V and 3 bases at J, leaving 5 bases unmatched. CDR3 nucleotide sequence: TGTGCCATCACAGGGGGATTGGACACTGAAGCTTTCTTT. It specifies CAITGGLDTEAFF.

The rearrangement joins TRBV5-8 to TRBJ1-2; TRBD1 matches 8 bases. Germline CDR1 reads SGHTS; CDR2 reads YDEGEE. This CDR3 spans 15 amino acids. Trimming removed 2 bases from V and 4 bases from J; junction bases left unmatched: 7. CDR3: CASSLLGTGAYGYTF. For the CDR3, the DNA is TGTGCCAGCAGCTTATTAGGGACAGGAGCCTATGGCTACACCTTC.

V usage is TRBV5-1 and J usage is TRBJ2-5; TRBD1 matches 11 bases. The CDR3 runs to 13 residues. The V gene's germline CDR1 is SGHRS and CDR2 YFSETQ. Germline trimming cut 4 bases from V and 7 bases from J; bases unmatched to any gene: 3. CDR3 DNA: TGCGCCAGCAGCCTGGGACAGGGGGGGACCCAGTACTTC. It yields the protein CASSLGQGGTQYF.

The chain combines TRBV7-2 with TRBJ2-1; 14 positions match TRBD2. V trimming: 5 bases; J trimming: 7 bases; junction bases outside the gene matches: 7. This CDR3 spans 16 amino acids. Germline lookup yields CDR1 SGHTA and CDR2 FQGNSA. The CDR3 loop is CASSPRLAGGRNEQFF. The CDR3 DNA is TGTGCCAGCAGCCCGAGACTAGCGGGAGGGAGGAATGAGCAGTTCTTC.

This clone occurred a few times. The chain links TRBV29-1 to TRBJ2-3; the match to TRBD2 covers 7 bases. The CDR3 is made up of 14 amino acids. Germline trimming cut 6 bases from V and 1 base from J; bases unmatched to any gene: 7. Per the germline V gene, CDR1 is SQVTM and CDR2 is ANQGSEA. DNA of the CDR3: TGCAGCGTCCAGAGCGGGACCGGCACAGATACGCAGTATTTT. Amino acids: CSVQSGTGTDTQYF.

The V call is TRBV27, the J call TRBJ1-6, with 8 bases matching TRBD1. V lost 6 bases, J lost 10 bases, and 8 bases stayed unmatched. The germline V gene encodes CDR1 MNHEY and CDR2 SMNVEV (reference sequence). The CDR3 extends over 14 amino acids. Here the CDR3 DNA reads TGTGCCAGCAGCCTGGACAGGGTCCAGTCACCCCTCCACTTT. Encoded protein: CASSLDRVQSPLHF.